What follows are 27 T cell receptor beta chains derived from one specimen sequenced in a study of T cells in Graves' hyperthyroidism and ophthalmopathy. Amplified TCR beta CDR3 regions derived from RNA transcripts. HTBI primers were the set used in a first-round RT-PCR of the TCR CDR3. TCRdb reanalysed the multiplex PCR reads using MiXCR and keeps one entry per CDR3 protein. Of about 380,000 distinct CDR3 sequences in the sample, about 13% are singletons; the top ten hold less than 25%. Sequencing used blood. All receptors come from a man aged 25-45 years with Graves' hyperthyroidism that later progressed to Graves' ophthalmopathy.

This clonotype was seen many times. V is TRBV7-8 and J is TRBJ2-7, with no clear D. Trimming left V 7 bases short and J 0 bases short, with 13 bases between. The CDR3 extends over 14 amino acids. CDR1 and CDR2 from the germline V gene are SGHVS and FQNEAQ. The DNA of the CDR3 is TGTGCCAGCACTCCCCGGCGGACCTCCTACGAGCAGTACTTC. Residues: CASTPRRTSYEQYF.

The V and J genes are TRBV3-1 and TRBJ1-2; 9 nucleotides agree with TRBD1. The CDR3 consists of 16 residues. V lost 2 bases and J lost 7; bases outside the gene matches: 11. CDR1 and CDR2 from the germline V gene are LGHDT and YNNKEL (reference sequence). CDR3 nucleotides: TGTGCCAGCAGCCAAAACAGGGGGCGCGGGTTCGGTGGCTACACCTTC. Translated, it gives CASSQNRGRGFGGYTF.

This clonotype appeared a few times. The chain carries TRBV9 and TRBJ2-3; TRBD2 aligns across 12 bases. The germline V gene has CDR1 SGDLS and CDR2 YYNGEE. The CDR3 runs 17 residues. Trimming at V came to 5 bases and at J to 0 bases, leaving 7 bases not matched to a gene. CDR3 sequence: CASSRTSGADSTDTQYF. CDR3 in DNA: TGTGCCAGCAGTCGGACTAGCGGGGCGGATAGCACAGATACGCAGTATTTT.

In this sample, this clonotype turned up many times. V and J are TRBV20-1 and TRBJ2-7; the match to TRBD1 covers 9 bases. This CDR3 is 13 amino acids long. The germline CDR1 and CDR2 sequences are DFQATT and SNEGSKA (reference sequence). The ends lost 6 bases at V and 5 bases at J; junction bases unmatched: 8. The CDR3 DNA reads TGCAGTGCCCTACGGGACAGGGACAACGAGCAGTACTTC. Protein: CSALRDRDNEQYF.

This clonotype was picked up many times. CDR3 loop: CASSKRTSGGQETQYF. Written as DNA, the CDR3 is TGTGCCAGCTCAAAGAGGACTAGCGGGGGGCAAGAGACCCAGTACTTC. The V gene is TRBV18, the J gene TRBJ2-5; 14 bases align to TRBD2. The CDR3 is made up of 16 amino acids. V lost 5 bases, J lost 2 bases, and 4 bases stayed unmatched. CDR1 is KGHSH and CDR2 is LQKENI in the germline V gene.

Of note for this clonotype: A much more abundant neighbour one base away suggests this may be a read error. For the CDR3, the DNA is TGTGCCAGCAGCTTAGAGACTAACGGGGGGGCGTCGAGAGAGACCCAGTACTTC. The encoded protein is CASSLETNGGASRETQYF. The chain uses TRBV7-9 and TRBJ2-5; TRBD2 aligns across 8 bases. The CDR3 is made up of 18 amino acids. Germline V gene lookup returns CDR1 SEHNR and CDR2 FQNEAQ (reference sequence). V lost 1 base and J lost 4; bases outside the gene matches: 14.

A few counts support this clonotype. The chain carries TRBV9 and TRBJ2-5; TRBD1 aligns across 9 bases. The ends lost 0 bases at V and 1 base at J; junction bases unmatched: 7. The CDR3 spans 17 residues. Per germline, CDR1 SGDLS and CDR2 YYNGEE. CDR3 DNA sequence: TGTGCCAGCAGCGTAGGGAGGGGGACAGGGTTCCAAGAGACCCAGTACTTC. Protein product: CASSVGRGTGFQETQYF.

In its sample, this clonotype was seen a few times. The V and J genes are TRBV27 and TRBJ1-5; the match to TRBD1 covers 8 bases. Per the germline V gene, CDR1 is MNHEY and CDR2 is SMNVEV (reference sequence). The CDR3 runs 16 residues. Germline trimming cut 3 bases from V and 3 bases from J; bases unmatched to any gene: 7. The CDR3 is CASSFFGQGNNQPQHF. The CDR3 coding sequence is TGTGCCAGCAGTTTTTTTGGACAGGGCAACAATCAGCCCCAGCATTTT.

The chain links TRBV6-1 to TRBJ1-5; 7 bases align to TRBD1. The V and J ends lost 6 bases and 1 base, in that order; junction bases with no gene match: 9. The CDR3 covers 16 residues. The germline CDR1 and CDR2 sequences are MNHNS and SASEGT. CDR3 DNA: TGTGCCAGCAGAGGCCGACAGGGCAACAGCAATCAGCCCCAGCATTTT. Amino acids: CASRGRQGNSNQPQHF.

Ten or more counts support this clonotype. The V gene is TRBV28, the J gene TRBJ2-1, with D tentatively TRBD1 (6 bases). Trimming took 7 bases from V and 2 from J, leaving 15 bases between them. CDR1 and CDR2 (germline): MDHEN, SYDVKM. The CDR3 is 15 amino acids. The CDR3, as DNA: TGTGCCAGCAAACTAGAGGGACAAGCCTACAATGAGCAGTTCTTC. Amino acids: CASKLEGQAYNEQFF.

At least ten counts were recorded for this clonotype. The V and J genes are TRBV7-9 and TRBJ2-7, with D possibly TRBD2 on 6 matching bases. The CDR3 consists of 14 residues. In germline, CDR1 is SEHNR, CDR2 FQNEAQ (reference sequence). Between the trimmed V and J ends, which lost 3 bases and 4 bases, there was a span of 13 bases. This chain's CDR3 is CASSFGGMGYEQYF. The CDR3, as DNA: TGTGCCAGCAGCTTTGGGGGGATGGGGTACGAGCAGTACTTC.

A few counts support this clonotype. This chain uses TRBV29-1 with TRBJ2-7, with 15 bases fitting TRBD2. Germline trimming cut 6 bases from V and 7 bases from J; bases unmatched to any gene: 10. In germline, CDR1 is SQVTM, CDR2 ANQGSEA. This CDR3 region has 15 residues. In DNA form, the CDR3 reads TGCAGCGTGGGGGGACTAGCGGGGGGTCGAGAGGAGCAGTACTTC. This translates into CSVGGLAGGREEQYF.

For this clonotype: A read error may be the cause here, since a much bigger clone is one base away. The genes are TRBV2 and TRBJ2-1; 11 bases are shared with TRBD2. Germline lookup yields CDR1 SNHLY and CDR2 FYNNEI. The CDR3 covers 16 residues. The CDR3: CVSINLLAGDDNEQFF. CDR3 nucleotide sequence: TGTGTCAGCATCAACTTACTAGCGGGAGACGACAATGAGCAGTTCTTC.

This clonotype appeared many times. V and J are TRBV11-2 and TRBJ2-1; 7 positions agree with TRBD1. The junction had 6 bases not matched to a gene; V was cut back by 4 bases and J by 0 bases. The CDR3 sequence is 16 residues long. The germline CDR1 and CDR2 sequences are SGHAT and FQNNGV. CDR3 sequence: CASSWIRGSSYNEQFF. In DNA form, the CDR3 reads TGTGCCAGCAGCTGGATCAGGGGGAGCTCCTACAATGAGCAGTTCTTC. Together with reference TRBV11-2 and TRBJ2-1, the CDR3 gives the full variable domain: EAGVAQSPRYKIIEKRQSVAFWCNPISGHATLYWYQQILGQGPKLLIQFQNNGVVDDSQLPKDRFSAERLKGVDSTLKIQPAKLEDSAVYLCASSWIRGSSYNEQFFGPGTRLTVL.

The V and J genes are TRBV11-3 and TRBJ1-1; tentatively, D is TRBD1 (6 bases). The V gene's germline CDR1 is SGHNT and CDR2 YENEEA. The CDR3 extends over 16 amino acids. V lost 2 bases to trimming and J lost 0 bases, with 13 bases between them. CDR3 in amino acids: CASSLYPGQLNTEAFF. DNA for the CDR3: TGTGCCAGCAGCTTATATCCGGGACAACTGAACACTGAAGCTTTCTTT.

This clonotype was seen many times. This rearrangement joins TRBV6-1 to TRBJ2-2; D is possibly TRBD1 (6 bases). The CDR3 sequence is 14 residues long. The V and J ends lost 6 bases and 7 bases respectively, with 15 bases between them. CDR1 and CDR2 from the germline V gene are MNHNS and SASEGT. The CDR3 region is CASRFQGQGGELFF. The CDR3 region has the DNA TGTGCCAGCAGATTTCAGGGGCAGGGCGGGGAGCTGTTTTTT.

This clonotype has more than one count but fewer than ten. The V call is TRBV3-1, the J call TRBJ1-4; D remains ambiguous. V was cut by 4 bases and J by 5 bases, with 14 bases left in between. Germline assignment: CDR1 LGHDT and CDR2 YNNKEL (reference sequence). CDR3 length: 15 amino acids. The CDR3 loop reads CASSPPGIKNEKLFF. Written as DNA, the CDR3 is TGTGCCAGCAGCCCACCGGGAATTAAAAATGAAAAACTGTTTTTT.

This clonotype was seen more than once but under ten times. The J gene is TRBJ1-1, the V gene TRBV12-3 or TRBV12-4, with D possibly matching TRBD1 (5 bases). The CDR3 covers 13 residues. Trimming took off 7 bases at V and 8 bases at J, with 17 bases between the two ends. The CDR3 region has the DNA TGTGCCAGCACCTCGCCCGGGGCTAGAGAAGCTTTCTTT. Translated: CASTSPGAREAFF.

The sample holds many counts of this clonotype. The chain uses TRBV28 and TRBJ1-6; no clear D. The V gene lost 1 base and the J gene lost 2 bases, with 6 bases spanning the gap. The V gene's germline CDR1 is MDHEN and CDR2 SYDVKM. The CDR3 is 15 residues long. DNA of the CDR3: TGTGCCAGCAGTTTATACCGGGCCTATAATTCACCCCTCCACTTT. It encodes CASSLYRAYNSPLHF.

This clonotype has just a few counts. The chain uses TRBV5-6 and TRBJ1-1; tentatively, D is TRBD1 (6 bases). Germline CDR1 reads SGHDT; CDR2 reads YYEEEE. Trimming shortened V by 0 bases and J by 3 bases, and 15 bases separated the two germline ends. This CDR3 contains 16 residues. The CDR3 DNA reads TGTGCCAGCAGCTTGGGTCTCGGGGGCTTTGACACTGAAGCTTTCTTT. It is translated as CASSLGLGGFDTEAFF.

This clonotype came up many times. The CDR3 coding sequence is TGTGCCAGCAGCCAAGGGACAGGGATCCAGCCCCAGCATTTT. Translated: CASSQGTGIQPQHF. The chain uses TRBV3-1 and TRBJ1-5; 8 nucleotides line up with TRBD1. Germline V gene data show CDR1 as LGHDT and CDR2 as YNNKEL (reference sequence). The trim removed 1 base at V and 7 bases at J, leaving 3 bases unmatched. CDR3 size: 14 residues. Together with reference TRBV3-1 and TRBJ1-5, the CDR3 gives the full variable domain: DTAVSQTPKYLVTQMGNDKSIKCEQNLGHDTMYWYKQDSKKFLKIMFSYNNKELIINETVPNRFSPKSPDKAHLNLHINSLELGDSAVYFCASSQGTGIQPQHFGDGTRLSIL.

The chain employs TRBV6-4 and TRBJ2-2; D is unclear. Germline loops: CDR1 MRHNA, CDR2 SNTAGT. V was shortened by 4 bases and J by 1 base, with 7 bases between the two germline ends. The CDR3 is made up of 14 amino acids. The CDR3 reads CASSGDQNTGELFF. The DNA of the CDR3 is TGTGCCAGCAGTGGGGATCAGAACACCGGGGAGCTGTTTTTT.

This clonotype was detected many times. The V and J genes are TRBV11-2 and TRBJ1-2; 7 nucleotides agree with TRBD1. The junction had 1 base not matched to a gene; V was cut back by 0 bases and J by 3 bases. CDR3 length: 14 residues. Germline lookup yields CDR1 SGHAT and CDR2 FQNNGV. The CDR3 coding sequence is TGTGCCAGCAGCTTAGAGGACAGGCACTATGGCTACACCTTC. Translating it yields CASSLEDRHYGYTF.

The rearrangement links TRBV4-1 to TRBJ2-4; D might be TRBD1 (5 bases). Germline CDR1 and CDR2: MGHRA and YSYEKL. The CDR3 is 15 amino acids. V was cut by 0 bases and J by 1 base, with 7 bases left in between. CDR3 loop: CASSQDKGAKNIQYF. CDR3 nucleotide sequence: TGCGCCAGCAGCCAAGATAAGGGGGCCAAAAACATTCAGTACTTC.

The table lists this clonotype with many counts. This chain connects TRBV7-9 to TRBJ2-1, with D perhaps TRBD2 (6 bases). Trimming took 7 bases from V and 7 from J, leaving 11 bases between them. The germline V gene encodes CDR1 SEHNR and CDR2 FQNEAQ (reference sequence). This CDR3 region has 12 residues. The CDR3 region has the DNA TGTGCCAGCACCCGGGGGAGAAATGAGCAGTTCTTC. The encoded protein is CASTRGRNEQFF.

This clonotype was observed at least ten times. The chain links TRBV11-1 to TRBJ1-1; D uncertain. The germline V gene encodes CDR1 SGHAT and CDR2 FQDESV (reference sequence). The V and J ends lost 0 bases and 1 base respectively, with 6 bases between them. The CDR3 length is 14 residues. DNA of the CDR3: TGTGCCAGCAGCTTAGCGCTTCAGAACACTGAAGCTTTCTTT. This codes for CASSLALQNTEAFF.

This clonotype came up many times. Here the CDR3 reads CSARQPTGIRTEAFF. Written as DNA, the CDR3 is TGCAGTGCTAGACAACCCACAGGAATAAGAACTGAAGCTTTCTTT. The V and J genes are TRBV20-1 and TRBJ1-1, with TRBD1 as a possible D gene (5 bases). CDR1 is DFQATT and CDR2 is SNEGSKA in the germline V gene (reference sequence). Trimming cost V 2 bases and J 5 bases, with 18 bases left between them. The CDR3 is made up of 15 amino acids.